The 30 T cell receptor beta chains below were found in one sample sequenced in a study of T-cell reconstitution after alpha-beta-depleted transplantation in children. Construction of the TCRbeta library involved unique molecular identifiers. TCRdb processed the PCR reads anew with MiXCR; each CDR3 protein has one entry. The table records nearly 20,000 distinct CDR3 sequences, 13% of them present only once. The sequencing used PBMCs, mostly from graft donor cells, collected 60 days after TCRalphabeta/CD19-depleted stem cell transplant. Receptor source: a female patient between 2 and 15 years old who had a stem cell transplant for congenital amegakaryocytic thrombocytopenia, so the T cells may come from the graft donor.

This clonotype was seen repeatedly, ten times or more. CDR3 protein: CASSSGVPRGTQYF. The CDR3 nucleotides read TGTGCCAGCAGCTCGGGGGTACCTCGGGGGACCCAGTACTTC. The chain combines TRBV5-8 with TRBJ2-5; maybe TRBD2 (6 bases). Trimming left V 3 bases short and J 7 bases short, with 16 bases between. From germline, CDR1 is SGHTS and CDR2 YDEGEE. The CDR3 has 14 residues.

This clonotype was recorded at least ten times. CDR3: CASSPRLADTQYF. CDR3 in DNA: TGTGCCAGCAGCCCGCGTTTGGCGGATACGCAGTATTTT. The gene calls are TRBV2 and TRBJ2-3; D unresolved. CDR3 length equals 13 residues. V shed 6 bases and J shed 6 bases, with 13 bases lying between them. Per germline, CDR1 SNHLY and CDR2 FYNNEI.

This clonotype was seen repeatedly, ten times or more. This chain connects TRBV6-9 to TRBJ2-5; D is uncertain. V was clipped by 4 bases and J by 1 base, with 4 bases between them. This CDR3 spans 12 amino acids. CDR1 MNHGY and CDR2 SVAAGI come from the germline V gene. The CDR3 nucleotides are TGTGCCAGCAGTTGGGTCCAAGAGACCCAGTACTTC. This encodes CASSWVQETQYF.

The chain joins TRBV5-1 to TRBJ1-5; possibly TRBD1 for D (6 bases). Germline V gene data show CDR1 as SGHRS and CDR2 as YFSETQ. The CDR3 has 14 amino acids. V was trimmed by 0 bases and J by 4 bases, leaving 8 bases between them. This CDR3 reads CASSLDGQNQPQHF. DNA for the CDR3: TGCGCCAGCAGCTTGGATGGACAGAATCAGCCCCAGCATTTT.

In this sample, this clonotype turned up many times. The chain is built from TRBV5-1 and TRBJ2-2, with TRBD2 matching 9 bases. CDR3 length equals 16 residues. Germline V gene lookup returns CDR1 SGHRS and CDR2 YFSETQ. With 4 bases clipped from V and 2 bases from J, the junction kept 6 bases outside the gene matches. CDR3 in DNA: TGCGCCAGCAGCCCGAGACTAGCGGCCAACACCGGGGAGCTGTTTTTT. Encoded protein: CASSPRLAANTGELFF.

In its sample, this clonotype was seen many times. The chain carries TRBV4-1 and TRBJ1-5; 7 bases align to TRBD1. V lost 3 bases, J lost 3 bases, and 5 bases stayed unmatched. CDR1 and CDR2 (germline): MGHRA, YSYEKL. This CDR3 region has 15 residues. The CDR3: CASSQTGRHNQPQHF. In nucleotides, the CDR3 is TGCGCCAGCAGCCAGACAGGGAGGCACAATCAGCCCCAGCATTTT.

This clonotype was detected many times. J is TRBJ2-1 and V is TRBV7-8, with D tentatively TRBD2 (5 bases). The CDR3 is 16 residues long. The germline gives CDR1 SGHVS, CDR2 FQNEAQ. V lost 5 bases to trimming and J lost 5 bases, with 19 bases between them. The CDR3 region is CASSGGRLPANNEQFF. The CDR3 DNA sequence: TGTGCCAGCAGCGGCGGGCGGCTTCCCGCCAACAATGAGCAGTTCTTC. Full variable domain (outside the CDR3, taken from reference TRBV7-8 and TRBJ2-1): GAGVSQSPRYKVAKRGQDVALRCDPISGHVSLFWYQQALGQGPEFLTYFQNEAQLDKSGLPSDRFFAERPEGSVSTLKIQRTQQEDSAVYLCASSGGRLPANNEQFFGPGTRLTVL.

At least ten counts were recorded for this clonotype. The chain links TRBV6-5 to TRBJ2-3; no clear D gene. Trimming stripped 6 bases from V and 6 bases from J, with 16 bases between. The CDR3 is 14 amino acids. In germline, CDR1 is MNHEY, CDR2 SVGAGI. CDR3 coding DNA: TGTGCCAGCAGGTCCCCGGACGTTCCTGATACGCAGTATTTT. Its translation is CASRSPDVPDTQYF.

The table lists this clonotype with many counts. The V call is TRBV12-3 or TRBV12-4, the J call TRBJ2-1; 9 bases align to TRBD1. This CDR3 spans 11 amino acids. The ends lost 4 bases at V and 16 bases at J; junction bases unmatched: 5. The CDR3 coding sequence is TGTGCCAGCAGTTCATACAGGGGGCTATTCTTC. It codes for CASSSYRGLFF.

This clonotype was picked up many times. The gene calls are TRBV29-1 and TRBJ2-7; 8 bases line up with TRBD1. From germline, CDR1 is SQVTM and CDR2 ANQGSEA. V lost 0 bases and J lost 6; bases outside the gene matches: 7. The CDR3 loop spans 14 amino acids. The CDR3 DNA reads as TGCAGCGTTGAAGACTCCGGGACAGGAGGCGAGCAGTACTTC. Protein: CSVEDSGTGGEQYF.

The sample holds many counts of this clonotype. The chain combines TRBV28 with TRBJ1-1, with a tentative D call TRBD1 (5 bases). The CDR3 is made up of 14 amino acids. Germline CDR1 MDHEN, CDR2 SYDVKM. Between the trimmed V and J ends, which lost 3 bases and 4 bases, there was a span of 12 bases. This CDR3 is CASSFSGAGTEAFF. The CDR3 DNA reads as TGTGCCAGCAGTTTCAGCGGGGCCGGCACTGAAGCTTTCTTT.

This clonotype appeared a few times. The chain links TRBV30 to TRBJ2-1; 8 bases line up with TRBD2. V gave up 0 bases and J gave up 4 bases; unmatched junction bases: 14. The germline gives CDR1 GTSNPN, CDR2 SVGIG (reference sequence). The CDR3 loop spans 18 amino acids. DNA of the CDR3: TGTGCCTGGAGTGTACGATTCGGTGGCGGGAGGTTTTACAATGAGCAGTTCTTC. This translates into CAWSVRFGGGRFYNEQFF.

This clonotype has a count of ten or more. This chain connects TRBV7-9 to TRBJ2-3; D is unresolved. Germline V gene lookup returns CDR1 SEHNR and CDR2 FQNEAQ (reference sequence). This CDR3 is 13 amino acids long. Deletions cut 5 bases from V and 0 bases from J, with 6 bases between. CDR3 in amino acids: CASSPSSTDTQYF. The CDR3 DNA is TGTGCCAGCAGCCCGAGTAGCACAGATACGCAGTATTTT.

In this sample, this clonotype turned up many times. This chain joins TRBV3-1 and TRBJ1-4, with D possibly matching TRBD1 (5 bases). Germline V lookup: CDR1 LGHDT, CDR2 YNNKEL (reference sequence). The V end lost 3 bases, the J end lost 4 bases, and 15 bases lay between the germline ends. The CDR3 is 16 residues long. The CDR3 coding sequence is TGTGCCAGCAGCCAGGGACCGGGACCGAGTAATGAAAAACTGTTTTTT. Residues: CASSQGPGPSNEKLFF.

The chain couples TRBV2 to TRBJ2-1, with no clear D. The CDR3 runs to 14 residues. The V gene's germline CDR1 is SNHLY and CDR2 FYNNEI. V lost 10 bases, J lost 10 bases, and 23 bases lay in between. CDR3 in DNA: TGTGCCATCTGTTTAGAGGCCCTCCGTGTAGAGCAGTTCTTC. This sequence encodes CAICLEALRVEQFF. Full variable domain (rest looked up from reference TRBV2 and TRBJ2-1): EPEVTQTPSHQVTQMGQEVILRCVPISNHLYFYWYRQILGQKVEFLVSFYNNEISEKSEIFDDQFSVERPDGSNFTLKIRSTKLEDSAMYFCAICLEALRVEQFFGPGTRLTVL.

With respect to this clonotype: No DNA is shown, since the ends of the CDR3 on it are uncertain; the CDR3 is the one TCRdb lists. The chain couples TRBV7-5 to TRBJ2-2. TRBV7-5 is annotated as a pseudogene. The CDR3 totals 15 residues, both ends included. The CDR3 here is CISVSEACPTGELFF.

At least ten counts were recorded for this clonotype. The V gene is TRBV7-3, the J gene TRBJ2-5, with D possibly TRBD1 on 5 matching bases. V lost 4 bases to trimming and J lost 1 base, with 7 bases between them. Per the germline V gene, CDR1 is SGHTA and CDR2 is FQGTGA. CDR3 length: 13 amino acids. The chain's CDR3 is CASSSRVQETQYF. Here the CDR3 DNA reads TGTGCCAGCAGCTCCAGGGTCCAAGAGACCCAGTACTTC.

The table lists this clonotype with many counts. The chain links TRBV18 to TRBJ2-1; D is uncertain. Germline V gives CDR1 KGHSH, CDR2 LQKENI. V was shortened by 0 bases and J by 6 bases, with 3 bases between the two germline ends. CDR3 length: 12 amino acids. CDR3 coding DNA: TGTGCCAGCTCACCACCAAGCAATGAGCAGTTCTTC. Translated, it gives CASSPPSNEQFF.

The CDR3 region is CASSQDFSGAQPQHF. CDR3 DNA: TGCGCCAGCAGCCAAGATTTTAGCGGTGCTCAGCCCCAGCATTTT. This chain joins TRBV4-3 and TRBJ1-5; no firm D call. CDR3 length: 15 residues. V was shortened by 0 bases and J by 6 bases, with 12 bases between the two germline ends. Germline CDR1 and CDR2: LGHNA and YSLEER.

This clonotype was counted only a few times. This chain connects TRBV3-1 to TRBJ2-1; 12 bases agree with TRBD2. This CDR3 comprises 18 residues. Per the germline V gene, CDR1 is LGHDT and CDR2 is YNNKEL (reference sequence). V lost 7 bases to trimming and J lost 4 bases; unmatched junction nucleotides: 14. CDR3 residues: CASTPLAGGIGGYNEQFF. The CDR3 DNA sequence: TGTGCCAGCACCCCACTAGCGGGAGGAATTGGAGGATACAATGAGCAGTTCTTC.

There are many counts of this clonotype. The chain has TRBV20-1 and TRBJ2-5, with a tentative D call TRBD1 (5 bases). V lost 7 bases and J lost 2, with 11 bases in between. This CDR3 has 12 amino acids. Germline loops: CDR1 DFQATT, CDR2 SNEGSKA (reference sequence). CDR3 residues: CSVPTAQETQYF. The CDR3 bases are TGCAGTGTCCCGACAGCACAAGAGACCCAGTACTTC.

The J gene is TRBJ2-7, the V gene TRBV6-1; D call uncertain. Per germline, CDR1 MNHNS and CDR2 SASEGT. The CDR3 spans 14 residues. Trimming left V 4 bases short and J 1 base short, with 11 bases between. The CDR3 is CASSGHSRSYEQYF. The CDR3 DNA reads as TGTGCCAGCAGTGGACATTCAAGGTCCTACGAGCAGTACTTC.

The CDR3 DNA reads TGCGCCAGCACTAGCGGGAGATCCGAGCAGTTCTTC. It codes for CASTSGRSEQFF. This sequence joins TRBV10-2 and TRBJ2-1, with 10 bases aligning to TRBD2. This CDR3 spans 12 amino acids. Germline CDR1 reads WSHSY; CDR2 reads SAAADI. The V gene end was trimmed by 7 bases and the J gene end by 10 bases; junction bases not matched to a gene: 4.

Comments on this clonotype: The junction departs from the called germline gene at one end, perhaps through a read error. The rearrangement joins TRBV27 to TRBJ2-5; the D is unclear. The CDR3 is 15 residues long. Germline V gene sequence: CDR1 MNHEY, CDR2 SMNVEV (reference sequence). The CDR3 protein is CASRGSGPLQETHYF. The DNA of the CDR3 is TGTGCCAGCAGGGGTTCAGGACCGTTACAAGAGACCCATTACTTC.

This clonotype was detected many times. This sequence joins TRBV5-1 and TRBJ1-1; D possibly corresponds to TRBD1 (5 bases). Trimming removed 3 bases from V and 0 bases from J, with 6 bases in between. The CDR3 length is 13 residues. The V gene's germline CDR1 is SGHRS and CDR2 YFSETQ. CDR3 amino acids: CASSWGLNTEAFF. CDR3 DNA: TGCGCCAGCAGCTGGGGACTGAACACTGAAGCTTTCTTT.

This clonotype was seen ten or more times. This sequence joins TRBV20-1 and TRBJ2-7; D not resolved. This CDR3 comprises 13 residues. Between the trimmed V and J ends, which lost 1 base and 0 bases, there was a span of 7 bases. The germline CDR1 and CDR2 sequences are DFQATT and SNEGSKA (reference sequence). The CDR3 region is CSARGESSYEQYF. In DNA, the CDR3 is TGCAGTGCTAGAGGGGAAAGCTCCTACGAGCAGTACTTC.

This clonotype ranks as medium-sized (0.01 to 0.1%). The chain has TRBV15 and TRBJ1-5; D remains ambiguous. Germline assignment: CDR1 LNHNV and CDR2 YYDKDF (reference sequence). This CDR3 region has 14 residues. The V end lost 1 base, the J end lost 7 bases, and 11 bases lay between the germline ends. The CDR3 bases are TGTGCCACCAGCAGAGGGAGGGTTGACCAGCCCCAGCATTTT. Translated, it gives CATSRGRVDQPQHF.

About this clonotype itself: At one of its ends the junction is not consistent with the germline gene, which may arise from a read error. The chain carries TRBV20-1 and TRBJ2-3; possibly TRBD1 or TRBD2 for D (5 bases each). Germline values: CDR1 DFQATT, CDR2 SNEGSKA (reference sequence). This CDR3 contains 18 residues. Here the CDR3 reads CRASRQLARLPFTDTQYF. In DNA form, the CDR3 reads TGCAGGGCTAGCCGACAGCTCGCTCGTCTACCCTTCACAGATACGCAGTATTTT.

This chain connects TRBV13 to TRBJ2-1; D call uncertain. In germline, CDR1 is PRHDT, CDR2 FYEKMQ (reference sequence). The germline V and J ends were trimmed by 8 bases and 4 bases, with 15 bases remaining between them. The CDR3 is 14 amino acids. The CDR3 DNA reads TGTGCCAGCGGACCAGGCCTCCGGTACAATGAGCAGTTCTTC. Its protein product is CASGPGLRYNEQFF.

This clonotype was seen ten or more times. The chain couples TRBV9 to TRBJ2-7, with 11 bases aligning to TRBD2. CDR3 length: 14 residues. Germline lookup yields CDR1 SGDLS and CDR2 YYNGEE. The V and J ends lost 3 bases and 9 bases, in that order; junction bases with no gene match: 8. The CDR3 loop reads CASSAGTSGSGQYF. In DNA form, the CDR3 reads TGTGCCAGCAGCGCGGGGACTAGCGGTTCCGGGCAGTACTTC. The full variable domain, with the rest looked up from reference TRBV9 and TRBJ2-7, is DSGVTQTPKHLITATGQRVTLRCSPRSGDLSVYWYQQSLDQGLQFLIQYYNGEERAKGNILERFSAQQFPDLHSELNLSSLELGDSALYFCASSAGTSGSGQYFGPGTRLTVT.